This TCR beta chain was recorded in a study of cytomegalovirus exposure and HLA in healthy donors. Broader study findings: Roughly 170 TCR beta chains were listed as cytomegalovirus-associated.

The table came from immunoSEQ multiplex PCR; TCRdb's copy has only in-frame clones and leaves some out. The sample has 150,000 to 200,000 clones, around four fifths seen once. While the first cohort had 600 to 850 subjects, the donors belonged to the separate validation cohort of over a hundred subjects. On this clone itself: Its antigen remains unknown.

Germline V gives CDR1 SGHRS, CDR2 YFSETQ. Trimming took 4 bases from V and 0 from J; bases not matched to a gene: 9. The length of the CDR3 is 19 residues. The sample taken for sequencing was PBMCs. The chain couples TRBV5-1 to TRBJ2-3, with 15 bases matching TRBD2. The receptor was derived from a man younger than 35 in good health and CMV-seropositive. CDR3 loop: CASSEGLAGGPPSTDTQYF. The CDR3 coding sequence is TGCGCCAGCAGCGAGGGACTAGCGGGAGGACCCCCTAGCACAGATACGCAGTATTTT.